This is a list of T cell receptor beta chains from one sample in a study of blood T cell repertoires in COVID-19. Method: immunoSEQ multiplex PCR; TCRdb's copy keeps in-frame clones and lacks some. The data hold over 150,000 clones, with about 80% observed a single time. The sample was PBMCs or T cells enriched from blood (not recorded which). These TCRs come from a middle-aged man who had recovered from COVID-19. CDR3s include the opening cysteine and the closing phenylalanine or tryptophan. A row's size may be missing; if present it is once, few, many or a size class.

j_gene	abundance	v_gene	CDR3aa
TRBJ1-1	-	TRBV5-8	CASSPRTGPNTEAFF
TRBJ2-1	-	TRBV12-5	CASVSTVRRNNEQFF
TRBJ1-3	-	TRBV14	CASSQDGPWSTSGNTIYF
TRBJ1-6	-	TRBV19	CASSPRGRGATSPLHF
TRBJ1-1	-	TRBV5-1	CASSSDIKNTEAFF
TRBJ1-1	-	TRBV28	CASSAGTPEAFF
TRBJ1-3	-	TRBV7-9	CASSQGMRGPSGNTIYF
TRBJ1-1	-	TRBV4-3	CASSQEGQGGVAFF
TRBJ1-1	-	TRBV27	CASRIAGYTEAFF
TRBJ1-5	-	TRBV6-2/TRBV6-3	CASSSLAHLANQPQHF
TRBJ1-1	once	TRBV29-1	CSVLTGTEAFF
TRBJ1-2	once	TRBV27	CASSPSREPYGYTF
TRBJ1-2	-	TRBV11-2	CASSHLVLGGIIYGYTF
TRBJ1-1	-	TRBV5-4	CASSLGGRLKNTEAFF
TRBJ2-1	once	TRBV13	CASSLLAGPQEQFF
TRBJ1-1	-	TRBV7-9	CASSMGQGNTEAFF
TRBJ2-5	few	TRBV7-2	CASSLAAGPGTQYF
TRBJ2-3	-	TRBV6-6	CASSYLPTSGTDTQYF
TRBJ1-6	-	TRBV4-2	CASSQETGSSYNSPLHF
TRBJ2-1	once	TRBV11-2	CASSLGLGDEQFF
TRBJ1-4	once	TRBV7-9	CASTPGQGHEKLFF
TRBJ1-4	-	TRBV4-3	CASSQDFRGLTNEKLFF
TRBJ1-4	-	TRBV6-2/TRBV6-3	CASSLLGNSQEKLFF
TRBJ2-2	-	TRBV29-1	CSVTPGGRDTGELFF
TRBJ1-4	-	TRBV5-5	CASSGDRGEKLFF
TRBJ1-4	-	TRBV4-1	CASSSRSGYNEKLFF
TRBJ1-1	-	TRBV7-9	CASSSGRTENTEAFF
TRBJ1-5	-	TRBV21-1	CASSKERMRASNQPQHF
TRBJ2-7	-	TRBV2	CASFRDRDLEQYF
TRBJ1-3	-	TRBV30	CAWSVHGGSGNTIYF
TRBJ1-2	-	TRBV27	CASSQGHQGYYGYTF
TRBJ1-6	few	TRBV11-1	CASSRQGNNSPLHF
TRBJ2-3	-	TRBV11-3	CASSFGTTSTDTQYF
TRBJ2-4	-	TRBV4-3	CASSQDPGTGSIQYF
TRBJ1-6	-	TRBV2	CASSMYRGRSPLHF
TRBJ1-6	-	TRBV6-5	CASSRTRYNSPLHF
TRBJ2-1	-	TRBV7-2	CASSLAGGTYNEQFF
TRBJ1-3	-	TRBV2	CASSEWGQRGNTIYF
TRBJ1-5	-	TRBV11-1	CASSPGQAHPQHF
TRBJ2-2	few	TRBV19	CASNGGTGELFF
TRBJ1-2	-	TRBV30	CAWSATGGGYGYTF
TRBJ1-1	-	TRBV9	CASSVDGSGGTEAFF
TRBJ1-4	-	TRBV19	CASSFDRGNEKLFF
TRBJ1-1	-	TRBV27	CASSPGDATTALYTEAFF
TRBJ1-2	-	TRBV6-1	CASSEAGAGGYTF
TRBJ1-4	-	TRBV5-1	CASSAGQGAGASELFF
TRBJ1-5	-	TRBV11-2	CASSGDRVRQPQHF
TRBJ2-2	-	TRBV5-4	CASTTGGNTGELFF
TRBJ2-7	-	TRBV6-1	CASTTGGGRYEQYF
TRBJ1-2	-	TRBV5-1	CASSFTDRITGYTF
TRBJ2-3	-	TRBV5-4	CASSYPPGKFGTDTQYF
TRBJ2-7	-	TRBV5-5	CASSLGGGSSYEQYF